This passage covers 7 T cell receptor beta chains from one sample sequenced in a study of T-cell reconstitution after alpha-beta-depleted transplantation in children. The TCRbeta library was prepared with unique molecular identifiers. Each CDR3 protein gets one entry after TCRdb re-called the PCR reads with MiXCR. The data contain around 600,000 distinct CDR3 sequences, roughly a tenth of them singletons. Sequencing used PBMCs from the stem cell graft donor, obtained from the stem cell graft. The receptors here all came from a human donor who donated a stem cell graft to a child with acute myeloid leukemia.

This clonotype was picked up a small number of times. The rearrangement uses TRBV11-2 and TRBJ2-2; 7 nucleotides agree with TRBD1. Germline loops: CDR1 SGHAT, CDR2 FQNNGV. The CDR3 spans 17 residues. J was trimmed by 1 base and V by 0 bases; bases with no gene match: 5. CDR3 nucleotides: TGTGCCAGCAGCTTAGAAAAGACAGGGAGGAACACCGGGGAGCTGTTTTTT. This encodes CASSLEKTGRNTGELFF. Full variable domain (missing parts from reference TRBV11-2 and TRBJ2-2): EAGVAQSPRYKIIEKRQSVAFWCNPISGHATLYWYQQILGQGPKLLIQFQNNGVVDDSQLPKDRFSAERLKGVDSTLKIQPAKLEDSAVYLCASSLEKTGRNTGELFFGEGSRLTVL.

The count of this clonotype is one. A much larger clone sits a single nucleotide away, making a read error possible. V gene TRBV5-1 combines with J gene TRBJ2-3, with 8 bases lining up with TRBD2. Germline V CDR1 and CDR2: SGHRS, YFSETQ. V trimming: 1 base; J trimming: 3 bases; junction bases outside the gene matches: 10. CDR3 length: 17 residues. The CDR3 loop is CASSLRSGLVSTDTQYF. The CDR3 nucleotides read TGCGCCAGCAGCTTGCGATCGGGACTAGTGTCAACAGATACGCAGTATTTT.

This chain connects TRBV2 to TRBJ2-3; D unresolved. The germline gives CDR1 SNHLY, CDR2 FYNNEI. The CDR3 runs 13 residues. Trimming removed 4 bases at V and 2 bases at J, with 7 bases between. The CDR3 loop is CASSVFLTDTQYF. DNA for the CDR3: TGTGCCAGCAGTGTATTCCTCACAGATACGCAGTATTTT.

This clonotype was picked up a small number of times. V gene TRBV5-1 combines with J gene TRBJ2-1, with TRBD2 matching over 7 bases. J gave up 7 bases and V 0 bases, and 13 bases lay outside the gene matches. From germline, CDR1 is SGHRS and CDR2 YFSETQ. The CDR3 has 17 amino acids. CDR3 bases: TGCGCCAGCAGCTTGGCCTCGTGGGAGGGCCAGAAGAATGAGCAGTTCTTC. Its translation is CASSLASWEGQKNEQFF.

This clonotype turned up a few times. The chain carries TRBV3-1 and TRBJ2-1; D gene uncertain. V lost 9 bases, J lost 7 bases, and 10 bases lay in between. The length of the CDR3 is 11 residues. Germline V gene lookup returns CDR1 LGHDT and CDR2 YNNKEL (reference sequence). The CDR3 DNA reads TGTGCCAGACCCCCTCCAAATGAGCAGTTCTTC. Amino acid sequence: CARPPPNEQFF.

This clonotype was observed many times. This chain joins TRBV5-1 and TRBJ2-1; 8 nucleotides line up with TRBD2. The CDR3 spans 15 residues. Germline assignment: CDR1 SGHRS and CDR2 YFSETQ. V lost 0 bases to trimming and J lost 4 bases; unmatched junction nucleotides: 3. CDR3 residues: CASSLDGRAYNEQFF. As DNA, the CDR3 is TGCGCCAGCAGCTTGGACGGGAGGGCGTACAATGAGCAGTTCTTC.

The CDR3 spells CASSPIAGLAASEQYF. CDR3 bases: TGTGCCAGCAGCCCAATTGCGGGACTAGCCGCGAGCGAGCAGTACTTC. The genes are TRBV11-2 and TRBJ2-7; 9 positions agree with TRBD2. The CDR3 has 16 residues. Germline CDR1 SGHAT, CDR2 FQNNGV. V was clipped by 5 bases and J by 6 bases; unmatched bases: 14.